Listed below are T cell receptor beta chains from one sample, sequenced in a study of shared clonotypes between healthy human individuals. Some clones are missing from TCRdb's copy, which holds only in-frame ones; the method was immunoSEQ multiplex PCR. The sample lists approximately 1,000,000 clones, approximately 77% occurring once. The sample taken for sequencing was memory CD4+ T cells from PBMCs. The receptor source for this set is a man between 18 and 29 years old in good health. Some clones in this sample may be carry-over from other donors' samples. Each CDR3 is given with its conserved first and last residue. The D gene is left open where the match is weak. Clone size is given for some rows only: seen once, a few or many times, or a class if the clone is expanded.

d_call clone_size j_call v_call cdr3_aa cdr3_nt
- - TRBJ1-1 TRBV5-8 CASIRGSYTEAFF TGTGCCAGCATCCGGGGTTCCTACACTGAAGCTTTCTTT
- once TRBJ1-5 TRBV28 CASSTQGVGNQPQHF TGTGCCAGCAGCACCCAGGGAGTTGGCAATCAGCCCCAGCATTTT
TRBD1 - TRBJ2-7 TRBV5-6 CASSTLDRGGYEQYF TGTGCCAGCAGCACCCTGGACAGGGGGGGCTACGAGCAGTACTTC
- many TRBJ1-2 TRBV10-3 CAISETGSYGYTF TGTGCCATCAGTGAAACAGGGTCCTATGGCTACACCTTC
TRBD2 - TRBJ2-5 TRBV11-3 CASSPRLAGAETQYF TGTGCCAGCAGCCCCCGACTAGCGGGAGCAGAGACCCAGTACTTC
- - TRBJ1-4 TRBV7-2 CASSLGSASGSQEKLFF TGTGCCAGCAGCTTAGGTTCGGCGTCGGGGTCTCAGGAAAAACTGTTTTTT
- - TRBJ2-1 TRBV20-1 CSASPEDEQFF TGCAGTGCTAGTCCGGAGGATGAGCAGTTCTTC
TRBD2 - TRBJ2-5 TRBV4-1 CASSQDRAGGPETQYF TGCGCCAGCAGCCAAGATCGGGCGGGAGGGCCCGAGACCCAGTACTTC
TRBD2 - TRBJ2-1 TRBV10-3 CAISESTSGRRDEQFF TGTGCCATCAGTGAGTCGACTAGCGGGAGGAGGGATGAGCAGTTCTTC
- once TRBJ1-5 TRBV28 CASRKLRGPVQPQHF TGTGCCAGCAGAAAACTTCGGGGACCAGTCCAGCCCCAGCATTTT
TRBD1 once TRBJ1-5 TRBV6-5 CASIQGAQGPQHF TGTGCCAGCATACAGGGGGCCCAAGGGCCCCAGCATTTT
TRBD2 once TRBJ2-1 TRBV6-1 CASSGRLAGGYNEQFF TGTGCCAGCAGTGGGAGACTAGCGGGAGGCTACAATGAGCAGTTCTTC
- - TRBJ1-2 TRBV5-1 CASSLGAQNYGYTF TGCGCCAGCAGCTTGGGAGCCCAGAACTATGGCTACACCTTC
TRBD1 - TRBJ1-1 TRBV6-5 CASSYGQGGTEAFF TGTGCCAGCAGTTACGGTCAGGGGGGCACTGAAGCTTTCTTT
- - TRBJ1-3 TRBV11-3 CASSSGTSGNTIYF TGTGCCAGCAGCTCCGGGACTTCTGGAAACACCATATATTTT
TRBD2 - TRBJ2-2 TRBV29-1 CSVTGPGLAGTGELFF TGCAGCGTCACCGGACCCGGACTAGCTGGGACCGGGGAGCTGTTTTTT
TRBD2 - TRBJ2-3 TRBV11-3 CASSLDRTSGSTDTQYF TGTGCCAGCAGCTTAGATAGGACTAGCGGAAGCACAGATACGCAGTATTTT
- many TRBJ1-2 TRBV27 CASSLSQGNYGYTF TGTGCCAGCAGTTTATCCCAGGGGAACTATGGCTACACCTTC
- once TRBJ2-1 TRBV5-4 CASSSPGNEQFF TGTGCCAGCAGCTCGCCCGGCAATGAGCAGTTCTTC
- - TRBJ2-2 TRBV11-3 CASSVTGIPGELFF TGTGCCAGCAGCGTTACGGGGATTCCCGGGGAGCTGTTTTTT
- - TRBJ1-2 TRBV15 CATSNLLRGLDGYTF TGTGCCACCAGCAATCTCTTGCGGGGGTTGGATGGCTACACCTTC
TRBD1 - TRBJ2-2 TRBV7-2 CASSRRGQGMVGELFF TGTGCCAGCAGCCGACGGGGACAGGGAATGGTCGGGGAGCTGTTTTTT
- once TRBJ2-4 TRBV15 CATSPRPSHITDLLAKNIQYF TGTGCCACCAGCCCCCGACCCTCGCATATCACTGACCTATTGGCCAAAAACATTCAGTACTTC
TRBD1 - TRBJ1-2 TRBV28 CASSLGGTGGLLDGYTF TGTGCCAGCAGTTTGGGAGGGACAGGGGGCCTCCTCGATGGCTACACCTTC
- - TRBJ2-2 TRBV10-1 CASSGGGGTGELFF TGCGCCAGCAGTGGAGGGGGGGGGACCGGGGAGCTGTTTTTT
- - TRBJ1-1 TRBV11-1 CASSLGHRNTEAFF TGTGCCAGCAGCTTAGGACACCGGAACACTGAAGCTTTCTTT
- few TRBJ2-6 TRBV18 CASSMIPVTGANVLTF TGTGCCAGCTCAATGATTCCAGTGACTGGGGCCAACGTCCTGACTTTC
- - TRBJ2-5 TRBV20-1 CSARDTQYF TGCAGTGCTAGAGACACCCAGTACTTC
- - TRBJ1-2 TRBV6-1 CASSGTRGATFGYTF TGTGCCAGCAGTGGGACAAGGGGGGCGACGTTTGGCTACACCTTC
TRBD1 few TRBJ2-4 TRBV5-1 CASSFSGTGGNIQYF TGCGCCAGCAGCTTCTCCGGGACAGGGGGAAACATTCAGTACTTC
- - TRBJ1-2 TRBV27 CASSLRDNYGYTF TGTGCCAGCAGTCTCCGAGACAACTATGGCTACACCTTC
- - TRBJ1-3 TRBV28 CASSLGGGFGNTIYF TGTGCCAGCAGTTTGGGAGGAGGGTTTGGAAACACCATATATTTT
TRBD2 - TRBJ2-1 TRBV7-9 CASSFSGTSYNEQFF TGTGCCAGCAGCTTTAGCGGGACCTCCTACAATGAGCAGTTCTTC
- - TRBJ2-3 TRBV5-1 CASSLPGSGTDTQYF TGCGCCAGCAGCTTACCCGGGTCCGGCACAGATACGCAGTATTTT
TRBD1 once TRBJ1-1 TRBV9 CASSVALGQGDTEAFF TGTGCCAGCAGCGTAGCGTTAGGACAGGGCGACACTGAAGCTTTCTTT
- - TRBJ2-1 TRBV7-3 CASSLQVVGFNEQFF TGTGCCAGCAGCTTGCAGGTGGTAGGTTTTAATGAGCAGTTCTTC
- - TRBJ1-1 TRBV14 CASSRGQNAEAFF TGTGCCAGCAGCCGGGGCCAGAACGCTGAAGCTTTCTTT
- - TRBJ2-1 TRBV2 CASSPLRDNEQFF TGTGCCAGCTCGCCTCTGAGGGACAATGAGCAGTTCTTC
- - TRBJ2-5 TRBV5-4 CASSYVGQETQYF TGTGCCAGCAGCTATGTGGGGCAAGAGACCCAGTACTTC
- - TRBJ2-7 TRBV6-1 CASSEMGGRDEQYF TGTGCCAGCAGTGAAATGGGGGGCCGCGACGAGCAGTACTTC